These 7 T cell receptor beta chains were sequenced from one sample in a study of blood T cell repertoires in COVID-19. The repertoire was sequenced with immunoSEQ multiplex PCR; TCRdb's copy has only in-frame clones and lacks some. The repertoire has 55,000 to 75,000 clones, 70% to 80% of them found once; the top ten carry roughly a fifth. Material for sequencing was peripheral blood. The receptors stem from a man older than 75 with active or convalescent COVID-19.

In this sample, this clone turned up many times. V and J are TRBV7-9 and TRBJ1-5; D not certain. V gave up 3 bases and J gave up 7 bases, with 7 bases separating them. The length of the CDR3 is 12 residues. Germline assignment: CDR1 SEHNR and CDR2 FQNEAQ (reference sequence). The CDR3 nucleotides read TGTGCCAGCAGCTTCCTGGAGCAGCCCCAGCATTTT. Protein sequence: CASSFLEQPQHF.

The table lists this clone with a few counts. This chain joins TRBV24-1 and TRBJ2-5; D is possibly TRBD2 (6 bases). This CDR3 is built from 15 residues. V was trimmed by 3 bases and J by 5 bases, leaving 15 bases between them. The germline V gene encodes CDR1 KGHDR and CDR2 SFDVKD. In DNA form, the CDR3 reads TGTGCCACCAGTGATCTCCTGGGAGGACCGGAGACCCAGTACTTC. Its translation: CATSDLLGGPETQYF.

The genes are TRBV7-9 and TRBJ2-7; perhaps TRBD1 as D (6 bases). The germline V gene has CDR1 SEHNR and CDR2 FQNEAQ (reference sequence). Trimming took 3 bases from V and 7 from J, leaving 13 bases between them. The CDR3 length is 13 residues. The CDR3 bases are TGTGCCAGCAGCTTTAGGGGGTTTGGAGAGCAGTACTTC. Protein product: CASSFRGFGEQYF.

The CDR3 nucleotides are TGTGCCAGCAGCCGACCGGGACTAGCGGGGGTTGGGGAGCTGTTTTTT. Translating gives CASSRPGLAGVGELFF. This chain joins TRBV3-1 (or the pseudogene TRBV3-2) and TRBJ2-2, with 14 bases lining up with TRBD2. The CDR3 has 16 residues. V trimming: 4 bases; J trimming: 8 bases; junction bases outside the gene matches: 6. Germline CDR1 is LGHDT and CDR2 is YNNKEL (reference sequence).

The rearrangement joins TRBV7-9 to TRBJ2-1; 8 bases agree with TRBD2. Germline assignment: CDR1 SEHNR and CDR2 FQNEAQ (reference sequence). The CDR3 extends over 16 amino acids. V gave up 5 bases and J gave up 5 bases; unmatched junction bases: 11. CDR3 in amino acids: CASSHSGTRRDNEQFF. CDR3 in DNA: TGTGCCAGCAGCCATTCCGGGACTAGGAGGGACAATGAGCAGTTCTTC.

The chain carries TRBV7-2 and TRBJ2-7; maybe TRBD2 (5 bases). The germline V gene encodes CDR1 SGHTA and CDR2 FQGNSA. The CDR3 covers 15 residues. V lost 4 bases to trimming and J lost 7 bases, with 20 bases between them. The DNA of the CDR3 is TGTGCCAGCAGCTCCACCCTCCGGAATTCGGGGGAGCAGTACTTC. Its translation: CASSSTLRNSGEQYF.

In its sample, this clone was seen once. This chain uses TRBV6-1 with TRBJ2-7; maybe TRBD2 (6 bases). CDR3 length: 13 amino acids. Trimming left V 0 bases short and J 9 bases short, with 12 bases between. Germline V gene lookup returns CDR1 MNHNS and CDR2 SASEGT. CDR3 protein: CASSEAGGLVQYF. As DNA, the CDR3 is TGTGCCAGCAGTGAAGCGGGGGGTTTGGTGCAGTACTTC.